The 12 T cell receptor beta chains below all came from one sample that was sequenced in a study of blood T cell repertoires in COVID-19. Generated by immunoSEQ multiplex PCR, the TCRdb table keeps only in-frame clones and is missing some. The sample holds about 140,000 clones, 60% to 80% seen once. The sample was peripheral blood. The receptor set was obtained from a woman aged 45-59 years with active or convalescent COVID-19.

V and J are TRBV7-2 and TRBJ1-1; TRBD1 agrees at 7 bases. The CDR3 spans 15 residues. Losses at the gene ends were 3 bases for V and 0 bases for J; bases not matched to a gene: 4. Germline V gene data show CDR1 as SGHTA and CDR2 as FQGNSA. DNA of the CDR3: TGTGCCAGCAGCTTTGGGACAGCACTGAACACTGAAGCTTTCTTT. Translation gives CASSFGTALNTEAFF.

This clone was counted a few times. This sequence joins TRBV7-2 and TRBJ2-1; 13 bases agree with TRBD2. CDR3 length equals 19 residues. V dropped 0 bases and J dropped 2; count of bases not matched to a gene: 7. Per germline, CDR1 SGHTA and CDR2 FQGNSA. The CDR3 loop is CASSLARLAGGTTYNEQFF. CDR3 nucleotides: TGTGCCAGCAGCTTAGCCCGACTAGCGGGGGGTACTACCTACAATGAGCAGTTCTTC.

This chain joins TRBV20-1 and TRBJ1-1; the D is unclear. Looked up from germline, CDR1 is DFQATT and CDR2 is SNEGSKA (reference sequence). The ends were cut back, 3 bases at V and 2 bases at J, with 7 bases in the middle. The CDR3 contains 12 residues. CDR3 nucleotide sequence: TGCAGTGCTAGTCGAGGAAACACTGAAGCTTTCTTT. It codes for CSASRGNTEAFF.

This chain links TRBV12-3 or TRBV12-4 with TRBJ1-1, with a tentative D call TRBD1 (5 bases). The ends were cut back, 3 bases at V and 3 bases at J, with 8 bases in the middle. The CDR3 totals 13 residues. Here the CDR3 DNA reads TGTGCCAGCAGTTTTGGGGGGGACACTGAAGCTTTCTTT. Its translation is CASSFGGDTEAFF.

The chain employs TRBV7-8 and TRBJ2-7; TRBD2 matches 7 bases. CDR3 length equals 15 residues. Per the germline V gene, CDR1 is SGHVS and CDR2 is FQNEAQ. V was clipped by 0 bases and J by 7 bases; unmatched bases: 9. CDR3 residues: CASSLAGETSREQYF. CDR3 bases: TGTGCCAGCAGCTTAGCAGGGGAGACTAGCCGGGAGCAGTACTTC.

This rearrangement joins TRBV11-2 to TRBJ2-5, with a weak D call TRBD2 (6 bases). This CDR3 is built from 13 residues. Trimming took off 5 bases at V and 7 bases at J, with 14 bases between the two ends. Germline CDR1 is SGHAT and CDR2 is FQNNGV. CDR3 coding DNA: TGTGCCAGCAGCCCAACGAGGGAGGCGACCCAGTACTTC. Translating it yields CASSPTREATQYF.

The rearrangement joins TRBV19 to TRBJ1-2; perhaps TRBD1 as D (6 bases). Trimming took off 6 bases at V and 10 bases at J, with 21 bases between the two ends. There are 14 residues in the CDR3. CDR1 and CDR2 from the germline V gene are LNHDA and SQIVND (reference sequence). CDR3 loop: CASSPRKGGDIYTF. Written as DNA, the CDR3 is TGTGCCAGTAGCCCGAGAAAGGGGGGGGATATCTACACCTTC.

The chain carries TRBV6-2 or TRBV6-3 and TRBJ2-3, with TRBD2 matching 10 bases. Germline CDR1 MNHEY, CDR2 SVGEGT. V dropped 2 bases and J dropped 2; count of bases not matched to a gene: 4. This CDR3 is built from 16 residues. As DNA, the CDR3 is TGTGCCAGCAGTTACGCTAGCGGGGGAGTCACAGATACGCAGTATTTT. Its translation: CASSYASGGVTDTQYF.

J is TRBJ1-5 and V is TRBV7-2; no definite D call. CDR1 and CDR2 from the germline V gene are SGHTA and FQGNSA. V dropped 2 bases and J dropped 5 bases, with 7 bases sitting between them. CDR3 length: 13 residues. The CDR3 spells CASSLQGDQPQHF. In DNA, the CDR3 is TGTGCCAGCAGCTTACAAGGAGATCAGCCCCAGCATTTT.

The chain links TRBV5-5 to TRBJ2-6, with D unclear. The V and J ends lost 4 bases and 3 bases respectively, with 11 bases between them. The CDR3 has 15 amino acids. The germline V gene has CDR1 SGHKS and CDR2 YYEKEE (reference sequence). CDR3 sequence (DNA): TGTGCCAGCAGCGAGATTCTTGGTGGGGCCAACGTCCTGACTTTC. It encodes CASSEILGGANVLTF.

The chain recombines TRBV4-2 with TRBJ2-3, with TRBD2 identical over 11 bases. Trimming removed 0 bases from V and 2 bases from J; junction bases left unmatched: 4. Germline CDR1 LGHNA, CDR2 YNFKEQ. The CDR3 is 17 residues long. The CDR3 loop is CASSQEGTSGLTDTQYF. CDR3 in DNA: TGTGCCAGCAGCCAAGAAGGGACTAGCGGCCTCACAGATACGCAGTATTTT.

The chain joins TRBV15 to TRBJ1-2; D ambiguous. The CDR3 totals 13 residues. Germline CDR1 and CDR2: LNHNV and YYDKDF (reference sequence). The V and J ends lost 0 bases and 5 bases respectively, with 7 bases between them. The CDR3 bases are TGTGCCACCAGCAGAGATGGCAGTTATGGCTACACCTTC. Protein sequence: CATSRDGSYGYTF.